This TCR beta chain derives from a study of T cell repertoires in cytomegalovirus infection. Study at large: HLA-B-restricted CMV epitopes that are well studied were used alongside recently identified HLA-C-restricted ones. Study-level findings and limits: People with CMV and the relevant HLA were identified by cumulative public TCR beta family frequency. HLA-C-restricted TCR beta clonotypes specific for CMV led the ex vivo response.

TCRdb analysed the reads with MiXCR anew, one entry per CDR3 protein. The sample yields approximately 590,000 distinct CDR3 sequences, around 40% seen once. As for this clonotype: Its antigen is undetermined.

CDR1 and CDR2 from the germline V gene are SNHLY and FYNNEI. J gave up 12 bases and V 5 bases, and 11 bases lay outside the gene matches. The CDR3 covers 16 residues. The source material was cultured PBMCs, sampled from culture after CMV antigen stimulation. The chain uses TRBV2 and TRBJ2-1; 15 bases align to TRBD2. The receptor comes from a human donor in good health (CMV status not recorded). Some clones in this sample may be carry-over from other donors' samples. In DNA, the CDR3 is TGTGCCAGCAGTCAGGACCGGACTAGCGGGAGGGTTAGGCAGTTCTTC. Encoded protein: CASSQDRTSGRVRQFF.